This entry lists 20 T cell receptor beta chains sequenced from one sample in a study of T cell repertoires in ileal Crohn's disease. The protocol was immunoSEQ multiplex PCR, while the TCRdb copy is restricted to in-frame clones and leaves out a portion. The data contain about 13,000 clones, 70% to 85% of them singletons. The material sequenced was ileal tissue. These receptors were taken from an adult with Crohn's disease.

The V gene is TRBV29-1, the J gene TRBJ1-1; 8 positions agree with TRBD1. Germline loops: CDR1 SQVTM, CDR2 ANQGSEA. The CDR3 consists of 12 residues. The V gene end was trimmed by 5 bases and the J gene end by 5 bases; junction bases not matched to a gene: 4. CDR3 nucleotide sequence: TGCAGCGTTCAGGGGGCGAAAACTGAAGCTTTCTTT. As protein: CSVQGAKTEAFF.

The rearrangement uses TRBV30 and TRBJ1-3; 7 bases fit TRBD1. CDR1 and CDR2 (germline): GTSNPN, SVGIG (reference sequence). The ends lost 1 base at V and 7 bases at J; junction bases unmatched: 10. The CDR3 is 15 amino acids. The CDR3, as DNA: TGTGCCTGGAGTGGAGACAGGGACCTCGGGAACACCATATATTTT. Translated: CAWSGDRDLGNTIYF.

The gene calls are TRBV7-3 and TRBJ2-1, with D tentatively TRBD2 (6 bases). Germline V gene lookup returns CDR1 SGHTA and CDR2 FQGTGA. The CDR3 is made up of 15 amino acids. Trimming took 2 bases from V and 0 from J, leaving 8 bases between them. The CDR3 sequence: CASSLRESSYNEQFF. The CDR3 DNA reads TGTGCCAGCAGCTTACGGGAGAGCTCCTACAATGAGCAGTTCTTC.

This clone was picked up one time. The chain uses TRBV5-5 and TRBJ1-4; D might be TRBD1 (5 bases). The CDR3 consists of 17 residues. V gave up 1 base and J gave up 8 bases, with 21 bases separating them. In germline, CDR1 is SGHKS, CDR2 YYEKEE (reference sequence). CDR3 loop: CASSLFRGDGVVEKLFF. CDR3 nucleotides: TGTGCCAGCAGCTTGTTTCGGGGGGACGGGGTGGTAGAAAAACTGTTTTTT.

In its sample, this clone was seen a few times. The chain joins TRBV18 to TRBJ1-2; maybe TRBD1 (6 bases). Trimming pared 4 bases from V and 8 bases from J, leaving 17 bases between. The CDR3 has 14 residues. Germline-derived CDR1 and CDR2 are KGHSH and LQKENI. The CDR3 DNA reads as TGTGCCAGCTCACGAGAAAGGACAGAGGCCGGCTACACCTTC. It codes for CASSRERTEAGYTF.

The V and J genes are TRBV4-1 and TRBJ1-6; 9 positions match TRBD1. J gave up 7 bases and V 4 bases, and 2 bases lay outside the gene matches. Germline loops: CDR1 MGHRA, CDR2 YSYEKL. The CDR3 extends over 14 amino acids. Here the CDR3 reads CASSPGQGNSPLHF. CDR3 sequence (DNA): TGCGCCAGCAGCCCCGGACAGGGGAATTCACCCCTCCACTTT.

The V call is TRBV7-6, the J call TRBJ2-5; 9 bases are shared with TRBD2. Germline assignment: CDR1 SGHVS and CDR2 FNYEAQ. V dropped 2 bases and J dropped 4; count of bases not matched to a gene: 2. This CDR3 comprises 14 residues. The DNA for the CDR3 is TGTGCCAGCAGCTTAAGCGGGGGGCCAGAGACCCAGTACTTC. Translation gives CASSLSGGPETQYF.

The V and J genes are TRBV6-5 and TRBJ1-6; 7 nucleotides match TRBD1. Germline CDR1 reads MNHEY; CDR2 reads SVGAGI. Germline trimming cut 2 bases from V and 10 bases from J; bases unmatched to any gene: 5. The CDR3 length is 14 residues. The CDR3 loop is CASSYRQGWSPLHF. In nucleotides, the CDR3 is TGTGCCAGCAGTTACCGACAGGGCTGGTCACCCCTCCACTTT.

This chain uses TRBV10-2 with TRBJ1-2; 8 nucleotides align to TRBD1. This CDR3 is built from 12 residues. Unmatched junction bases numbered 13, after V lost 8 bases and J lost 14 bases. Germline V gives CDR1 WSHSY, CDR2 SAAADI. The CDR3: CASARKGDRQTF. The CDR3 coding sequence is TGCGCCAGCGCCCGAAAGGGGGACAGGCAGACCTTC.

The sample holds a few counts of this clone. This sequence joins TRBV7-6 and TRBJ1-1, with TRBD1 matching 10 bases. Trimming removed 6 bases from V and 7 bases from J; junction bases left unmatched: 8. Germline V gene data show CDR1 as SGHVS and CDR2 as FNYEAQ. The CDR3 sequence is 14 residues long. The CDR3 DNA follows: TGTGCCAGCAGTCTAGGGGACAGGGGAGATGAAGCTTTCTTT. Protein product: CASSLGDRGDEAFF.

The chain combines TRBV19 with TRBJ1-5; 10 bases align to TRBD1. V was clipped by 1 base and J by 4 bases; unmatched bases: 4. The V gene's germline CDR1 is LNHDA and CDR2 SQIVND (reference sequence). The CDR3 is made up of 16 amino acids. CDR3 amino acids: CASSIAWDRGNQPQHF. The CDR3 DNA sequence: TGTGCCAGTAGTATAGCCTGGGACAGGGGAAATCAGCCCCAGCATTTT.

V is TRBV6-6 and J is TRBJ1-1, with D hard to call. Trimming stripped 5 bases from V and 1 base from J, with 8 bases between. The CDR3 runs 13 residues. Germline V gene sequence: CDR1 MNHNY, CDR2 SVGAGI (reference sequence). The CDR3: CASSRGKNTEAFF. The CDR3 coding sequence is TGTGCCAGCAGTAGAGGGAAGAACACTGAAGCTTTCTTT.

J is TRBJ2-5 and V is TRBV7-9; 7 bases map to TRBD1. Germline V CDR1 and CDR2: SEHNR, FQNEAQ (reference sequence). The CDR3 spans 16 residues. Trimming at V came to 4 bases and at J to 5 bases, leaving 13 bases not matched to a gene. CDR3 residues: CASSSRGHTTGETQYF. CDR3 DNA sequence: TGTGCCAGCAGCTCTAGGGGGCACACGACCGGGGAGACCCAGTACTTC.

This clone came up a few times. The genes are TRBV9 and TRBJ1-2; 10 nucleotides match TRBD1. The CDR3 covers 15 residues. The germline V gene has CDR1 SGDLS and CDR2 YYNGEE. Trimming took 4 bases from V and 7 from J; bases not matched to a gene: 10. In nucleotides, the CDR3 is TGTGCCAGCAGCTCCTCGGACAGGGGGACACGTGGCTACACCTTC. This gives the protein CASSSSDRGTRGYTF.

In its sample, this clone was seen a few times. The chain is built from TRBV10-2 and TRBJ2-1; TRBD2 matches at 8 bases. V shed 11 bases and J 6 bases; nucleotides not matched to a gene: 6. Germline V gene data show CDR1 as WSHSY and CDR2 as SAAADI. CDR3 size: 12 residues. The CDR3 nucleotides are TGCGCCGTCGGGGGGGAGCCCAATGAGCAGTTCTTC. Translating it yields CAVGGEPNEQFF.

This clone was seen just once. The gene calls are TRBV7-9 and TRBJ1-4; TRBD1 might be the D (5 bases). V dropped 4 bases and J dropped 7 bases, with 16 bases sitting between them. The CDR3 sequence is 15 residues long. The V gene's germline CDR1 is SEHNR and CDR2 FQNEAQ (reference sequence). The CDR3 nucleotides are TGTGCCAGCAGCTCCCCGGGGGGAGTGATTGAAAAACTGTTTTTT. Amino acid sequence: CASSSPGGVIEKLFF.

This clone was detected a few times. The chain joins TRBV5-1 to TRBJ2-5, with TRBD1 matching over 7 bases. This CDR3 has 14 residues. Germline CDR1 reads SGHRS; CDR2 reads YFSETQ. The ends lost 4 bases at V and 2 bases at J; junction bases unmatched: 5. CDR3 loop: CASSLGGQQETQYF. Written as DNA, the CDR3 is TGCGCCAGCAGCCTTGGGGGACAGCAAGAGACCCAGTACTTC.

The CDR3: CASSRLAGTQETQYF. The CDR3 DNA follows: TGCGCCAGCAGCCGCCTAGCGGGCACTCAAGAGACCCAGTACTTC. V gene TRBV5-1 combines with J gene TRBJ2-5; 8 bases agree with TRBD2. The CDR3 has 15 amino acids. Germline V gives CDR1 SGHRS, CDR2 YFSETQ. Trimming cost V 4 bases and J 2 bases; bases outside gene matches: 7.

The V and J genes are TRBV4-1 and TRBJ1-4; weak D call: TRBD1 (6 bases). Germline V gene lookup returns CDR1 MGHRA and CDR2 YSYEKL. This CDR3 contains 14 residues. Trimming removed 5 bases at V and 5 bases at J, with 12 bases between. CDR3 sequence reads: CASSRGFSNEKLFF. CDR3 nucleotides: TGCGCCAGCAGCAGGGGGTTTTCGAATGAAAAACTGTTTTTT.

This chain joins TRBV19 and TRBJ1-1; unclear D gene. V was clipped by 5 bases and J by 5 bases, with 12 bases between them. From germline, CDR1 is LNHDA and CDR2 SQIVND (reference sequence). The CDR3 loop spans 13 amino acids. In DNA form, the CDR3 reads TGTGCCAGTAGTGACATGGGAGGGACTGAAGCTTTCTTT. It is translated as CASSDMGGTEAFF.